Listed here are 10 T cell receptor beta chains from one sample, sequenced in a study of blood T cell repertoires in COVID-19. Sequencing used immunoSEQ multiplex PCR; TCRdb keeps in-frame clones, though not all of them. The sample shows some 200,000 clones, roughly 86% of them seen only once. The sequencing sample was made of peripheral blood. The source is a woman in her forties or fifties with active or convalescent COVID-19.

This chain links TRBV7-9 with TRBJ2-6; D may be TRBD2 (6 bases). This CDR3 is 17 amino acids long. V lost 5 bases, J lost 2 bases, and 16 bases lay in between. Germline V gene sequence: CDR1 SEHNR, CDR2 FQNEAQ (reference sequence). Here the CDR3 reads CASSPERRVAGANVLTF. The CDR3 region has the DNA TGTGCCAGCAGCCCGGAGCGGAGGGTAGCTGGGGCCAACGTCCTGACTTTC.

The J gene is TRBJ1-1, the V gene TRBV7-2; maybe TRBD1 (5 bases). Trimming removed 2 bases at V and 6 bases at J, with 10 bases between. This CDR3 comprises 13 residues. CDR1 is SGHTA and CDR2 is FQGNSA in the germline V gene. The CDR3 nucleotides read TGTGCCAGCAGCTTAAAGGGACTCGCTGAAGCTTTCTTT. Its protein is CASSLKGLAEAFF.

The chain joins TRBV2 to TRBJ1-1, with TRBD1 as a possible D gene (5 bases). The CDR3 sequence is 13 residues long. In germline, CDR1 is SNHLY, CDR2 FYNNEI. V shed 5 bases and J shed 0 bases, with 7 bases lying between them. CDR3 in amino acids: CASSKDMNTEAFF. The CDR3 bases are TGTGCCAGCAGTAAGGACATGAACACTGAAGCTTTCTTT. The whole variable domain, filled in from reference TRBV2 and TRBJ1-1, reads EPEVTQTPSHQVTQMGQEVILRCVPISNHLYFYWYRQILGQKVEFLVSFYNNEISEKSEIFDDQFSVERPDGSNFTLKIRSTKLEDSAMYFCASSKDMNTEAFFGQGTRLTVV.

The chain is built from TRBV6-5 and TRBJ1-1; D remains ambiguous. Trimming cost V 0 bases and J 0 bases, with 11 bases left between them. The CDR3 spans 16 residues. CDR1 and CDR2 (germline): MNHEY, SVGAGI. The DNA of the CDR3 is TGTGCCAGCAGTTACTCGATAGCAGAGTTGAACACTGAAGCTTTCTTT. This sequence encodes CASSYSIAELNTEAFF.

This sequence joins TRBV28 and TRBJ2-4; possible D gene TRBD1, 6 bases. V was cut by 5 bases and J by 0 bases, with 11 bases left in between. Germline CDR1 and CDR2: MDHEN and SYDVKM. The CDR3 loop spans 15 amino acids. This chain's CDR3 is CASSTTGLAKNIQYF. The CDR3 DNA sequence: TGTGCCAGCAGTACGACAGGACTAGCCAAAAACATTCAGTACTTC.

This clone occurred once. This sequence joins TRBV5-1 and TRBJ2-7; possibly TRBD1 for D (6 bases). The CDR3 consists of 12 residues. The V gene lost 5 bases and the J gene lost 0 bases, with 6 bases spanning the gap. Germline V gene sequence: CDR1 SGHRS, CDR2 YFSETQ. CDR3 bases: TGCGCCAGCAGGGACAGCTCCTACGAGCAGTACGTC. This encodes CASRDSSYEQYV.

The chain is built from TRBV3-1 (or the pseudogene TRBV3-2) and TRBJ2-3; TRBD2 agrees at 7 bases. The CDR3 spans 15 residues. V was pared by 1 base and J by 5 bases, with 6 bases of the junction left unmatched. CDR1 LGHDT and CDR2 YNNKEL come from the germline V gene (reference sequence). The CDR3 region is CASSQGAGEIDTQYF. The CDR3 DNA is TGTGCCAGCAGCCAAGGTGCGGGAGAGATAGATACGCAGTATTTT.

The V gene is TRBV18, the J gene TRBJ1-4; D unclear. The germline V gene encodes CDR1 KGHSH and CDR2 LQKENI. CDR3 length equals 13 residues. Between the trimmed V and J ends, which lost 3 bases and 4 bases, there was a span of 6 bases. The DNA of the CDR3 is TGTGCCAGCTCACCTAGCCGTAATGAAAAACTGTTTTTT. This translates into CASSPSRNEKLFF.

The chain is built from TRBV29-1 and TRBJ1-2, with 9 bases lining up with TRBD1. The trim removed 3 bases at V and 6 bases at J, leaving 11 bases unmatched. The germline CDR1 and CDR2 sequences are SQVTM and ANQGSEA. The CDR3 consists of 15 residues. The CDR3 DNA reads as TGCAGCGTTGATCGGACTCCGGGACAGGGAGATGGCTACACCTTC. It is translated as CSVDRTPGQGDGYTF.

CDR3 in amino acids: CATSELGQARSTDTQYF. The DNA of the CDR3 is TGTGCCACCAGTGAATTGGGACAGGCCAGGAGCACAGATACGCAGTATTTT. The chain joins TRBV24-1 to TRBJ2-3; 8 bases align to TRBD1. Losses at the gene ends were 4 bases for V and 0 bases for J; bases not matched to a gene: 8. This CDR3 has 17 amino acids. Germline CDR1 and CDR2: KGHDR and SFDVKD.